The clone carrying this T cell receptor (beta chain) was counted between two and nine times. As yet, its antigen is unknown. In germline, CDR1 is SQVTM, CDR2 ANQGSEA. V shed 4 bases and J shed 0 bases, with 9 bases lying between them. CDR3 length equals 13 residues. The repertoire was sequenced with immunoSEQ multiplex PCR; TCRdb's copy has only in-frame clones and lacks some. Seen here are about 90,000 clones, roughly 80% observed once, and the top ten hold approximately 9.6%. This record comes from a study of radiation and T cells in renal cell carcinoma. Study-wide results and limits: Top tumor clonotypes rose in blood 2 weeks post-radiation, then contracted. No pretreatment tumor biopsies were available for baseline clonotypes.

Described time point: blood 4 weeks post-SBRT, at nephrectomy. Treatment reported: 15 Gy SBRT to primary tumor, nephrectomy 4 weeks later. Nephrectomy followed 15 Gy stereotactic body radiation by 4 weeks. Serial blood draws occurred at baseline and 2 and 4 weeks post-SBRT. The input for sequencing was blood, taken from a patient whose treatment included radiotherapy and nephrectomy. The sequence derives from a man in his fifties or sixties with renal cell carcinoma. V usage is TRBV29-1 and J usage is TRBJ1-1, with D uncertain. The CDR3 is CSVGAQMNTEAFF. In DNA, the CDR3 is TGCAGCGTTGGAGCACAGATGAACACTGAAGCTTTCTTT. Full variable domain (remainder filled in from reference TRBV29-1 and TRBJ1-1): SAVISQKPSRDICQRGTSLTIQCQVDSQVTMMFWYRQQPGQSLTLIATANQGSEATYESGFVIDKFPISRPNLTFSTLTVSNMSPEDSSIYLCSVGAQMNTEAFFGQGTRLTVV.